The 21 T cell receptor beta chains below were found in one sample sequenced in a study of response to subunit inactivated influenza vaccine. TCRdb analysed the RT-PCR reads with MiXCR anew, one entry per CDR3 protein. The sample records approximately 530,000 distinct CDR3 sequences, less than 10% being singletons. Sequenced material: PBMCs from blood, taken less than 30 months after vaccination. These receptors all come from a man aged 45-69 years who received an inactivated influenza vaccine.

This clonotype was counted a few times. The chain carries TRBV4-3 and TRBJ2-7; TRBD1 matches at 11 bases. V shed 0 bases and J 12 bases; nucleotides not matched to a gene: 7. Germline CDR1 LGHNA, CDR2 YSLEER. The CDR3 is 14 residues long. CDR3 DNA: TGCGCCAGCAGCCAAGACCAGGACAGGGGGCGCAGGTACTTC. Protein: CASSQDQDRGRRYF.

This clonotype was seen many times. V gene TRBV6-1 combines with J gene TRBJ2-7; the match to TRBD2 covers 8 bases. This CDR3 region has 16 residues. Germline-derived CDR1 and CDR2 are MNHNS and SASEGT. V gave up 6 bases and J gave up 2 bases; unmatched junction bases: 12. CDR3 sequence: CASSSSIAGITYEQYF. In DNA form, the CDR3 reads TGTGCCAGCAGCTCTTCTATAGCGGGAATTACCTACGAGCAGTACTTC.

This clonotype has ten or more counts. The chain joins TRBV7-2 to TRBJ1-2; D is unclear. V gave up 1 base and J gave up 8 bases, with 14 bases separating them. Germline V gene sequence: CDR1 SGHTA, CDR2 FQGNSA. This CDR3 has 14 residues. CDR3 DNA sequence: TGTGCCAGCAGCTTAGGAGGTCCCAGGCGGGGCTACACCTTC. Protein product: CASSLGGPRRGYTF.

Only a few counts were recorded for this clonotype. The CDR3 is CSAREKTGGGRGYTF. CDR3 bases: TGCAGTGCTAGAGAGAAAACAGGGGGCGGTCGCGGCTACACCTTC. The chain combines TRBV20-1 with TRBJ1-2; TRBD1 matches at 9 bases. The CDR3 loop spans 15 amino acids. After removal of 0 bases from V and 8 bases from J, the junction contained 10 bases not matched to a gene. Germline V gives CDR1 DFQATT, CDR2 SNEGSKA (reference sequence).

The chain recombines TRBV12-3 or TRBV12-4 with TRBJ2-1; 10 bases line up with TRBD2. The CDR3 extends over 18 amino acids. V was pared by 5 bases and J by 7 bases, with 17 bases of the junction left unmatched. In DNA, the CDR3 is TGTGCCAGCAGTCCCCCGATAGGTAGCGGGAGGTCTCGGAATGAGCAGTTCTTC. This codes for CASSPPIGSGRSRNEQFF.

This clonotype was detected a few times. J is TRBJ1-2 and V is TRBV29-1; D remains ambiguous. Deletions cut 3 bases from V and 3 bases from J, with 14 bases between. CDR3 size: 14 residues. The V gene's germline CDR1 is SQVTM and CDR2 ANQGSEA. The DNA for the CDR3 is TGCAGCGTTGAGGAGAAGGGTGGAGACTATGGCTACACCTTC. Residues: CSVEEKGGDYGYTF.

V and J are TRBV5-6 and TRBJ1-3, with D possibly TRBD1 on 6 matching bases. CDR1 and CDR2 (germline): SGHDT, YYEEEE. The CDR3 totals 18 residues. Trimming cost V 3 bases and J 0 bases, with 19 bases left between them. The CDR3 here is CASSSLGGLAFSGNTIYF. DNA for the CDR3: TGTGCCAGCAGCTCCCTTGGGGGCCTTGCTTTCTCTGGAAACACCATATATTTT.

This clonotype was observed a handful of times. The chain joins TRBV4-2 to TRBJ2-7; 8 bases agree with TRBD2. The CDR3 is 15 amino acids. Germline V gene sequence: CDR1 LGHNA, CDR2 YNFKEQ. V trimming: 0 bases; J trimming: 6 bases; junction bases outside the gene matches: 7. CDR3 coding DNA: TGTGCCAGCAGCCAAGATTCAGCGGGAGTATTCGAGCAGTACTTC. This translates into CASSQDSAGVFEQYF.

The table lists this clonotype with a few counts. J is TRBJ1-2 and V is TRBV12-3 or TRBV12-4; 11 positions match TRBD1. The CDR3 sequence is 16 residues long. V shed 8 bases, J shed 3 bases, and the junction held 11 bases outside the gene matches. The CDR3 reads CASGQGAGLKHYGYTF. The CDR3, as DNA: TGTGCCAGCGGACAGGGGGCAGGTCTAAAACACTATGGCTACACCTTC.

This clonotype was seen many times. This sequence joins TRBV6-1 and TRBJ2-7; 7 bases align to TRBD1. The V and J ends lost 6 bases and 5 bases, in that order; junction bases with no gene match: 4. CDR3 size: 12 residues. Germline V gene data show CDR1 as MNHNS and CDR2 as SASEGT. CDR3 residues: CASRNRGDEQYF. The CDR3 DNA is TGTGCCAGCAGAAACAGGGGAGACGAGCAGTACTTC.

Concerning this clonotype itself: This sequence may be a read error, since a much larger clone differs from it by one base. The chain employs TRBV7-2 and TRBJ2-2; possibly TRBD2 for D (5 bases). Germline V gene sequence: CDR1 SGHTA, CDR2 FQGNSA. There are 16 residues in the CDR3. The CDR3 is CVSSLELVGIGGELFF. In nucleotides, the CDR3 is TGTGTCAGCAGCTTAGAACTAGTGGGAATTGGGGGGGAGCTGTTTTTT.

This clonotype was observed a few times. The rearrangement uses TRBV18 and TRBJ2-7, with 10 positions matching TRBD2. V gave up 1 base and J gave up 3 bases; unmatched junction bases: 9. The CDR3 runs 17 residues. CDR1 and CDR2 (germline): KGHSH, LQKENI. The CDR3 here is CASSPLPPSGSDYEQYF. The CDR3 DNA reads TGTGCCAGCTCACCACTTCCTCCTAGCGGGAGTGACTACGAGCAGTACTTC.

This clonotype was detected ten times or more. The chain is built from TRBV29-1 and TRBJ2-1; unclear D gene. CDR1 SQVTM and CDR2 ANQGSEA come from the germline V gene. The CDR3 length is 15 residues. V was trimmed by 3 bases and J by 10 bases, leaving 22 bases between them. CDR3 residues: CSVDPTSWTAAEQFF. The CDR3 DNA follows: TGCAGCGTTGACCCCACCTCCTGGACGGCCGCAGAGCAGTTCTTC.

The CDR3 reads CASSLQRGGNTIYF. The CDR3 nucleotides read TGTGCCAGCAGTTTACAGCGTGGAGGAAACACCATATATTTT. The V and J genes are TRBV12-3 or TRBV12-4 and TRBJ1-3; D is unclear. V was pared by 2 bases and J by 4 bases, with 9 bases between. The CDR3 length is 14 residues.

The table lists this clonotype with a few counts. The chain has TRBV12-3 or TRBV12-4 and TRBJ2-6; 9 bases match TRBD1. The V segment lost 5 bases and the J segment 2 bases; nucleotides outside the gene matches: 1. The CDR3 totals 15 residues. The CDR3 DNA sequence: TGTGCCAGCAGTGGGACAGGGACTGGGGCCAACGTCCTGACTTTC. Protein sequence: CASSGTGTGANVLTF.

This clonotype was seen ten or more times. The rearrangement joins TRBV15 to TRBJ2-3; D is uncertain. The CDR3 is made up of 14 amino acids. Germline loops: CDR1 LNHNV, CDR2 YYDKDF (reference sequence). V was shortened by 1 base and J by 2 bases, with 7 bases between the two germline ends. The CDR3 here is CATSRAQFTDTQYF. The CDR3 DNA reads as TGTGCCACCAGCAGAGCACAGTTCACAGATACGCAGTATTTT.

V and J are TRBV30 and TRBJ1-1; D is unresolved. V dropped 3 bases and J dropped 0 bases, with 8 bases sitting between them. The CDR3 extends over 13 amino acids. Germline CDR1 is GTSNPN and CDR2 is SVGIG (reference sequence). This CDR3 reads CAWSMGMNTEAFF. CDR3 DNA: TGTGCCTGGAGCATGGGCATGAACACTGAAGCTTTCTTT.

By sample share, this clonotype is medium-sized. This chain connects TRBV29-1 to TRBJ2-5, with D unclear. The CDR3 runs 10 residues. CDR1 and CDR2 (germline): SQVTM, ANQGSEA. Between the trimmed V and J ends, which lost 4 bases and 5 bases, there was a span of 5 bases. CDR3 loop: CSVVFETQYF. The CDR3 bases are TGCAGCGTTGTATTCGAGACCCAGTACTTC.

In DNA form, the CDR3 reads TGTGCCAGCGACGAAAGCTCTGGAAACACCATATATTTT. Translation gives CASDESSGNTIYF. The chain has TRBV12-3 or TRBV12-4 and TRBJ1-3; D gene unclear. V shed 8 bases and J shed 0 bases, with 8 bases lying between them. CDR3 size: 13 residues.

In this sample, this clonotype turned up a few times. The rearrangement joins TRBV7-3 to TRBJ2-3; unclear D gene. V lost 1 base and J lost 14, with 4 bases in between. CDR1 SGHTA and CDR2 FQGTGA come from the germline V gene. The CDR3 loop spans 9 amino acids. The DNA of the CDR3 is TGTGCCAGCAGCTTAAACCGGTATTTT. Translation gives CASSLNRYF.

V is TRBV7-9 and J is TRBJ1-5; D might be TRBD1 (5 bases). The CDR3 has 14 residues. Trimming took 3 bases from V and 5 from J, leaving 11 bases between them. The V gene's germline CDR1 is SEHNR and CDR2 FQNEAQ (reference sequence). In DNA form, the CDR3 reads TGTGCCAGCAGCTTCTCAGGGAACGATCAGCCCCAGCATTTT. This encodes CASSFSGNDQPQHF.